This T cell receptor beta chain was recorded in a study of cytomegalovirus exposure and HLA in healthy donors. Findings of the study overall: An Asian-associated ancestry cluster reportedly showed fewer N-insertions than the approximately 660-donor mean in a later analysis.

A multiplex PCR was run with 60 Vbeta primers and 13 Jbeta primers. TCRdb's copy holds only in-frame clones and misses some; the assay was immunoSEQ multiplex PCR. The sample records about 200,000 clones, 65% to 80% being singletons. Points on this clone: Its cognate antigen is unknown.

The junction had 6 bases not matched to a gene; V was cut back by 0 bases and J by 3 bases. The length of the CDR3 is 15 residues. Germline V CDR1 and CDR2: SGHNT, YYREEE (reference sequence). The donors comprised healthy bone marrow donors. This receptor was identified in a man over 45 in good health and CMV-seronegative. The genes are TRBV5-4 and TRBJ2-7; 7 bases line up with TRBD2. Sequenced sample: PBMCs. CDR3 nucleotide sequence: TGTGCCAGCAGCTTGGACCCAGCGGGATACTACGAGCAGTACTTC. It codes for CASSLDPAGYYEQYF.